This passage covers 27 T cell receptor beta chains from one sample sequenced in a study of cytomegalovirus exposure and HLA in healthy donors. With 60 Vbeta and 13 Jbeta primers, the PCR was carried out. Only in-frame clones appear in the TCRdb table, and some are missing; sequencing was by immunoSEQ multiplex PCR. The sample lists under 250,000 clones; approximately 82% were seen once. The specimen sequenced was PBMCs. The source of these receptors is a male donor in good health and CMV-seronegative.

This clone appeared once. The rearrangement joins TRBV15 to TRBJ2-7; TRBD1 aligns across 9 bases. Per germline, CDR1 LNHNV and CDR2 YYDKDF (reference sequence). The CDR3 has 15 amino acids. Trimming at V came to 0 bases and at J to 2 bases, leaving 2 bases not matched to a gene. CDR3: CATSREQGATYEQYF. The CDR3 nucleotides read TGTGCCACCAGCAGAGAACAGGGGGCAACCTACGAGCAGTACTTC. Looking up the rest from reference TRBV15 and TRBJ2-7 gives the full variable domain: DAMVIQNPRYQVTQFGKPVTLSCSQTLNHNVMYWYQQKSSQAPKLLFHYYDKDFNNEADTPDNFQSRRPNTSFCFLDIRSPGLGDTAMYLCATSREQGATYEQYFGPGTRLTVT.

The CDR3: CASSESWTGVAGELFF. CDR3 nucleotides: TGCGCCAGCAGTGAGTCGTGGACAGGGGTGGCCGGGGAGCTGTTTTTT. V and J are TRBV10-1 and TRBJ2-2; 9 bases agree with TRBD1. V dropped 0 bases and J dropped 6; count of bases not matched to a gene: 5. Germline loops: CDR1 WNHNN, CDR2 SYGVQD (reference sequence). The CDR3 is made up of 16 amino acids.

The chain carries TRBV19 and TRBJ2-7, with TRBD2 matching 8 bases. The CDR3 loop spans 14 amino acids. The V segment lost 6 bases and the J segment 2 bases; nucleotides outside the gene matches: 6. CDR1 and CDR2 from the germline V gene are LNHDA and SQIVND (reference sequence). Here the CDR3 reads CASSPGLVPYEQYF. CDR3 nucleotides: TGTGCCAGTAGCCCGGGACTAGTGCCCTACGAGCAGTACTTC.

The genes are TRBV6-5 and TRBJ2-1; unclear D gene. Trimming pared 6 bases from V and 0 bases from J, leaving 12 bases between. The CDR3 is 15 residues long. Germline CDR1 and CDR2: MNHEY and SVGAGI. CDR3 sequence: CASRPDWSSYNEQFF. CDR3 in DNA: TGTGCCAGCAGGCCCGACTGGAGCTCCTACAATGAGCAGTTCTTC.

The chain uses TRBV18 and TRBJ1-5; D perhaps matches TRBD1 (6 bases). Deletions cut 1 base from V and 3 bases from J, with 10 bases between. Germline loops: CDR1 KGHSH, CDR2 LQKENI. The CDR3 sequence is 15 residues long. The CDR3: CASSPQGVSNQPQHF. The DNA for the CDR3 is TGTGCCAGCTCACCACAGGGGGTGTCCAATCAGCCCCAGCATTTT.

V gene TRBV4-2 combines with J gene TRBJ2-2, with a possible D match to TRBD2 (8 bases). The CDR3 spans 18 residues. Between the trimmed V and J ends, which lost 3 bases and 0 bases, there was a span of 17 bases. The germline V gene encodes CDR1 LGHNA and CDR2 YNFKEQ. The CDR3 is CASSHARQGLANTGELFF. CDR3 nucleotide sequence: TGTGCCAGCAGCCACGCCCGACAGGGACTAGCGAACACCGGGGAGCTGTTTTTT.

The chain links TRBV19 to TRBJ1-3; D not certain. The CDR3 is 13 amino acids. Trimming cost V 8 bases and J 4 bases, with 12 bases left between them. The germline CDR1 and CDR2 sequences are LNHDA and SQIVND (reference sequence). DNA of the CDR3: TGTGCCAGTGCAGAGGGCGACGGAAACACCATATATTTT. Residues: CASAEGDGNTIYF. Filled out from reference TRBV19 and TRBJ1-3, the complete variable domain reads DGGITQSPKYLFRKEGQNVTLSCEQNLNHDAMYWYRQDPGQGLRLIYYSQIVNDFQKGDIAEGYSVSREKKESFPLTVTSAQKNPTAFYLCASAEGDGNTIYFGEGSWLTVV.

The V and J genes are TRBV7-8 and TRBJ2-1, with 7 bases fitting TRBD2. Looked up from germline, CDR1 is SGHVS and CDR2 is FQNEAQ. The CDR3 runs to 18 residues. The V and J ends lost 3 bases and 3 bases, in that order; junction bases with no gene match: 14. Here the CDR3 reads CASSLGGVAGANYNEQFF. DNA of the CDR3: TGTGCCAGCAGCTTGGGGGGGGTAGCGGGTGCGAACTACAATGAGCAGTTCTTC.

This chain connects TRBV7-8 to TRBJ2-2, with D maybe TRBD2 (7 bases). Trimming took off 6 bases at V and 3 bases at J, with 17 bases between the two ends. The CDR3 covers 16 residues. CDR1 is SGHVS, CDR2 FQNEAQ, per germline. CDR3 region: CASSQGPSGDTGELFF. The CDR3 DNA follows: TGTGCCAGCAGTCAGGGGCCTAGCGGAGACACCGGGGAGCTGTTTTTT.

The rearrangement links TRBV7-6 to TRBJ2-5; maybe TRBD2 (5 bases). Trimming removed 2 bases at V and 3 bases at J, with 13 bases between. Germline values: CDR1 SGHVS, CDR2 FNYEAQ. This CDR3 has 15 amino acids. The CDR3 DNA sequence: TGTGCCAGCAGCTTATATTTTTCGGGGAAAGAGACCCAGTACTTC. Residues: CASSLYFSGKETQYF.

This chain uses TRBV9 with TRBJ2-7; 7 bases fit TRBD2. The CDR3 spans 14 residues. The germline gives CDR1 SGDLS, CDR2 YYNGEE. V lost 4 bases to trimming and J lost 4 bases; unmatched junction nucleotides: 8. The DNA for the CDR3 is TGTGCCAGCAGCCCACAAGCGGGAACATACGAGCAGTACTTC. Encoded protein: CASSPQAGTYEQYF.

The V and J genes are TRBV28 and TRBJ1-1; D is unresolved. The V and J ends lost 7 bases and 0 bases respectively, with 12 bases between them. In germline, CDR1 is MDHEN, CDR2 SYDVKM. The CDR3 loop spans 14 amino acids. The CDR3 sequence is CASMVSGLNTEAFF. In nucleotides, the CDR3 is TGTGCCAGCATGGTTTCAGGATTGAACACTGAAGCTTTCTTT.

CDR3 bases: TGTGCCAGCAGCCCCGCGACAGTCTTTGGGAACATTCAGTACTTC. Translated: CASSPATVFGNIQYF. J is TRBJ2-4 and V is TRBV6-6; possible D gene TRBD1, 5 bases. The CDR3 loop spans 15 amino acids. Trimming removed 6 bases from V and 7 bases from J, with 19 bases in between. Germline-derived CDR1 and CDR2 are MNHNY and SVGAGI (reference sequence).

V and J are TRBV25-1 and TRBJ2-3; D might be TRBD2 (5 bases). The V and J ends lost 2 bases and 4 bases respectively, with 13 bases between them. Germline CDR1 MGHDK, CDR2 SYGVNS. This CDR3 contains 15 residues. Here the CDR3 reads CASSEDYLEADTQYF. DNA of the CDR3: TGTGCCAGCAGTGAAGACTACCTGGAGGCAGATACGCAGTATTTT. Combining the CDR3 with reference TRBV25-1 and TRBJ2-3 gives the whole variable domain EADIYQTPRYLVIGTGKKITLECSQTMGHDKMYWYQQDPGMELHLIHYSYGVNSTEKGDLSSESTVSRIRTEHFPLTLESARPSHTSQYLCASSEDYLEADTQYFGPGTRLTVL.

The V and J genes are TRBV5-1 and TRBJ2-5; the D gene is possibly TRBD1 (6 bases). V lost 4 bases and J lost 5, with 15 bases in between. The CDR3 totals 14 residues. The germline gives CDR1 SGHRS, CDR2 YFSETQ. The CDR3 DNA reads as TGCGCCAGCAGCAGGCCAGGGGAAGGGGAGACCCAGTACTTC. Protein: CASSRPGEGETQYF. The whole variable domain, filled in from reference TRBV5-1 and TRBJ2-5, reads KAGVTQTPRYLIKTRGQQVTLSCSPISGHRSVSWYQQTPGQGLQFLFEYFSETQRNKGNFPGRFSGRQFSNSRSEMNVSTLELGDSALYLCASSRPGEGETQYFGPGTRLLVL.

This CDR3 reads CASSQEAGFSGANVLTF. The CDR3 coding sequence is TGTGCCAGCAGCCAAGAGGCGGGCTTCTCTGGGGCCAACGTCCTGACTTTC. This rearrangement joins TRBV14 to TRBJ2-6; D possibly corresponds to TRBD2 (5 bases). This CDR3 has 17 residues. Trimming took 0 bases from V and 0 from J, leaving 9 bases between them. CDR1 and CDR2 from the germline V gene are SGHDN and FVKESK.

This chain uses TRBV29-1 with TRBJ1-1; TRBD1 aligns across 8 bases. In germline, CDR1 is SQVTM, CDR2 ANQGSEA. The CDR3 is made up of 15 amino acids. V lost 4 bases and J lost 1; bases outside the gene matches: 8. CDR3 sequence reads: CSVGGVDRANTEAFF. Here the CDR3 DNA reads TGCAGCGTTGGGGGCGTGGACAGGGCGAACACTGAAGCTTTCTTT.

The CDR3 DNA follows: TGTGCCAGCAGCTTGTGGTCTGTGACTCGCACCGGGGAGCTGTTTTTT. Translation: CASSLWSVTRTGELFF. This rearrangement joins TRBV5-4 to TRBJ2-2; D unclear. This CDR3 is built from 16 residues. Germline values: CDR1 SGHNT, CDR2 YYREEE (reference sequence). V was clipped by 1 base and J by 4 bases, with 14 bases between them.

The chain uses TRBV19 and TRBJ2-2; 14 bases align to TRBD2. The trim removed 4 bases at V and 4 bases at J, leaving 5 bases unmatched. The CDR3 has 17 amino acids. Germline V CDR1 and CDR2: LNHDA, SQIVND (reference sequence). For the CDR3, the DNA is TGTGCCAGTAGTACGACTAGCGGGAGGGCCGTCACCGGGGAGCTGTTTTTT. Translated, it gives CASSTTSGRAVTGELFF. Filled out from reference TRBV19 and TRBJ2-2, the complete variable domain reads DGGITQSPKYLFRKEGQNVTLSCEQNLNHDAMYWYRQDPGQGLRLIYYSQIVNDFQKGDIAEGYSVSREKKESFPLTVTSAQKNPTAFYLCASSTTSGRAVTGELFFGEGSRLTVL.

This clone has just a few counts. The chain joins TRBV18 to TRBJ2-2, with D hard to call. This CDR3 comprises 15 residues. Trimming cost V 4 bases and J 3 bases, with 12 bases left between them. The germline V gene has CDR1 KGHSH and CDR2 LQKENI. Here the CDR3 DNA reads TGTGCCAGCTCACAAAGAGTAGGAGACACCGGGGAGCTGTTTTTT. This encodes CASSQRVGDTGELFF.

This clone has just a few counts. The chain joins TRBV7-2 to TRBJ2-3, with no clear D. V was shortened by 1 base and J by 2 bases, with 4 bases between the two germline ends. Germline V CDR1 and CDR2: SGHTA, FQGNSA. The CDR3 runs 13 residues. This chain's CDR3 is CASSLVFTDTQYF. In DNA form, the CDR3 reads TGTGCCAGCAGCTTAGTCTTCACAGATACGCAGTATTTT.

The chain couples TRBV27 to TRBJ2-7, with TRBD1 matching 8 bases. J lost 1 base, V lost 5 bases, and 7 bases had no gene match. Germline CDR1 reads MNHEY; CDR2 reads SMNVEV (reference sequence). This CDR3 has 15 residues. CDR3 sequence: CASSPWTGKSYEQYF. CDR3 nucleotide sequence: TGTGCCAGCAGTCCATGGACAGGGAAATCCTACGAGCAGTACTTC.

The chain links TRBV7-6 to TRBJ2-1; D might be TRBD1 (6 bases). Trimming took 5 bases from V and 3 from J, leaving 17 bases between them. CDR1 is SGHVS and CDR2 is FNYEAQ in the germline V gene. The CDR3 is 16 residues long. In DNA, the CDR3 is TGTGCCAGCAGCCCGCGACAGGTCGATATCTACAATGAGCAGTTCTTC. Protein product: CASSPRQVDIYNEQFF. Combining the CDR3 with reference TRBV7-6 and TRBJ2-1 gives the whole variable domain GAGVSQSPRYKVTKRGQDVALRCDPISGHVSLYWYRQALGQGPEFLTYFNYEAQQDKSGLPNDRFSAERPEGSISTLTIQRTEQRDSAMYRCASSPRQVDIYNEQFFGPGTRLTVL.

The gene calls are TRBV28 and TRBJ1-2; 8 positions match TRBD1. With V trimmed by 6 bases and J by 3 bases, 6 bases remained unmatched. The CDR3 has 14 amino acids. Germline-derived CDR1 and CDR2 are MDHEN and SYDVKM. The CDR3 loop reads CASSPLDRDYGYTF. CDR3 bases: TGTGCCAGCAGCCCCCTGGACAGGGACTATGGCTACACCTTC.

This chain connects TRBV11-1 to TRBJ2-6; D possibly corresponds to TRBD1 (6 bases). The germline gives CDR1 SGHAT, CDR2 FQDESV (reference sequence). V was pared by 5 bases and J by 1 base, with 12 bases between. The CDR3 loop spans 16 amino acids. The CDR3 reads CASSRSTGSGANVLTF. CDR3 nucleotides: TGTGCCAGCAGCCGAAGTACAGGGTCTGGGGCCAACGTCCTGACTTTC.

The chain has TRBV2 and TRBJ2-7; TRBD1 agrees at 12 bases. After removal of 4 bases from V and 3 bases from J, the junction contained 1 base not matched to a gene. The V gene's germline CDR1 is SNHLY and CDR2 FYNNEI. The CDR3 sequence is 14 residues long. The CDR3 DNA sequence: TGTGCCAGCAGTGGGGACAGGGGGCTCTACGAGCAGTACTTC. This gives the protein CASSGDRGLYEQYF.

The rearrangement uses TRBV9 and TRBJ1-2, with a weak D call TRBD1 (5 bases). This CDR3 is 14 amino acids long. The V end lost 4 bases, the J end lost 6 bases, and 16 bases lay between the germline ends. CDR1 SGDLS and CDR2 YYNGEE come from the germline V gene. The chain's CDR3 is CASSPRGGFDGYTF. CDR3 coding DNA: TGTGCCAGCAGCCCGCGGGGGGGGTTTGATGGCTACACCTTC.